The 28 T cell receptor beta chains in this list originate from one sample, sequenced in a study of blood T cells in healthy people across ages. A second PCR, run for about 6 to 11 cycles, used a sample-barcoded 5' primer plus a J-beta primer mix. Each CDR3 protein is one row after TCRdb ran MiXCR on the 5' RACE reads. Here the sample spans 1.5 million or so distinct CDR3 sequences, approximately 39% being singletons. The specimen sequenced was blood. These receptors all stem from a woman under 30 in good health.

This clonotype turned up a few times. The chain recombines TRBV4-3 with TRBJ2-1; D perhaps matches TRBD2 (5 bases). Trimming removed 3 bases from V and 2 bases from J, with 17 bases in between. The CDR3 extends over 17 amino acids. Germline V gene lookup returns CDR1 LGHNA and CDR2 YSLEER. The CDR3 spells CASSQSLLAGTYNEQFF. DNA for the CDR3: TGCGCCAGCAGCCAGTCCCTCTTGGCGGGCACCTACAATGAGCAGTTCTTC.

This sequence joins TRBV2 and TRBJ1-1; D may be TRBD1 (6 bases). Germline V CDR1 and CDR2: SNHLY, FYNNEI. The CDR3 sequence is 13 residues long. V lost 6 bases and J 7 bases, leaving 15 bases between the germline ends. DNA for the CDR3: TGTGCCAGCAGCCTGGACAGACAGATTGAAGCTTTCTTT. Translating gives CASSLDRQIEAFF.

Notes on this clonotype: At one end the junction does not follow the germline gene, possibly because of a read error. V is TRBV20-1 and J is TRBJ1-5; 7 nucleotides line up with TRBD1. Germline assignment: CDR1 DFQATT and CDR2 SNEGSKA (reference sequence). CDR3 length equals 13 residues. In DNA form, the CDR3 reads TGCAGTGCTAGTAGCAGGATGGGACAGCCCCGGCATTTT. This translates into CSASSRMGQPRHF.

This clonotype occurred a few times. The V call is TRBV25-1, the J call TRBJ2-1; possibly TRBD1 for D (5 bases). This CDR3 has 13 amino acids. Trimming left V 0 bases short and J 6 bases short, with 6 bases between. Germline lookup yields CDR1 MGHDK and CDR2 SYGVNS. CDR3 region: CASSEYRANEQFF. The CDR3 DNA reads TGTGCCAGCAGTGAATACAGGGCCAATGAGCAGTTCTTC.

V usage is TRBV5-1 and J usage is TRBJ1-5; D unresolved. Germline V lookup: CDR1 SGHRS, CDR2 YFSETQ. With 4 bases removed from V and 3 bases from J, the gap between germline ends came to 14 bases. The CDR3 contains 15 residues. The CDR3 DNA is TGCGCCAGCAGCACAACCTCAGGAGACAATCAGCCCCAGCATTTT. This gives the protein CASSTTSGDNQPQHF.

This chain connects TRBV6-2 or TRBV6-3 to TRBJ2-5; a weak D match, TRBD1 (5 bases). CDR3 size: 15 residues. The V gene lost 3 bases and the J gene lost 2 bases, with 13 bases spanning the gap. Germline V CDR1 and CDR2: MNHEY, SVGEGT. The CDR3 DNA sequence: TGTGCCAGCAGTTATGGGTTAGGGGCTCAAGAGACCCAGTACTTC. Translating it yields CASSYGLGAQETQYF.

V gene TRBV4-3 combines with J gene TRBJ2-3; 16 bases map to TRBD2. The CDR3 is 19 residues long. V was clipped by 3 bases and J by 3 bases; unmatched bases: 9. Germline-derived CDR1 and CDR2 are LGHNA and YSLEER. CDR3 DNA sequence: TGCGCCAGCAGCCAGACCTCCGGGACTAGCGGGGGGGAAACAGATACGCAGTATTTT. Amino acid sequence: CASSQTSGTSGGETDTQYF.

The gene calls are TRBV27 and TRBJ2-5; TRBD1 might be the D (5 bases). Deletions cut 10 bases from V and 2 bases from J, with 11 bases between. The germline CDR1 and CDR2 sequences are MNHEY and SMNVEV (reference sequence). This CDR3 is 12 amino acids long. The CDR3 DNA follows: TGTGCCACCCGGACACTTCAAGAGACCCAGTACTTC. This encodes CATRTLQETQYF.

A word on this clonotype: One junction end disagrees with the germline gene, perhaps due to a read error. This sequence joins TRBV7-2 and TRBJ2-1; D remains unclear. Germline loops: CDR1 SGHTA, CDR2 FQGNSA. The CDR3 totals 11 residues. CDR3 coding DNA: TGTGCCACCAGCCCCTTCAATGAGCAGTTCTTC. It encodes CATSPFNEQFF. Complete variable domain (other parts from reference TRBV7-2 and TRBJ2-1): GAGVSQSPSNKVTEKGKDVELRCDPISGHTALYWYRQSLGQGLEFLIYFQGNSAPDKSGLPSDRFSAERTGGSVSTLTIQRTQQEDSAVYLCATSPFNEQFFGPGTRLTVL.

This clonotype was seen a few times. CDR3 sequence: CSARSSGSYEQYF. CDR3 sequence (DNA): TGCAGTGCTAGGTCTAGCGGGAGCTACGAGCAGTACTTC. The chain carries TRBV20-1 and TRBJ2-7, with 10 positions matching TRBD2. Germline V gene sequence: CDR1 DFQATT, CDR2 SNEGSKA (reference sequence). The length of the CDR3 is 13 residues. Trimming at V came to 3 bases and at J to 3 bases, leaving 2 bases not matched to a gene.

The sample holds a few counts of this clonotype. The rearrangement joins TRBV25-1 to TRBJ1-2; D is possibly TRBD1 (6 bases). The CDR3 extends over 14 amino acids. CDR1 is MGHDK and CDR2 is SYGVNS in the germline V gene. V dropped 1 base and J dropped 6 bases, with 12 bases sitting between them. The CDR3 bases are TGTGCCAGCAGTGAATGGGGGGGCGCAGATGGCTACACCTTC. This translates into CASSEWGGADGYTF.

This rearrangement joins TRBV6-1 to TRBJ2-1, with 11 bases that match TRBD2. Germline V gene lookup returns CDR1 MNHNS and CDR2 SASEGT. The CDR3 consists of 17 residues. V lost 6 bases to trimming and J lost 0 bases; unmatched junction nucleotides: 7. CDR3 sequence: CASSHGTSGGSYNEQFF. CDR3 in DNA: TGTGCCAGCAGCCATGGGACTAGCGGAGGCTCCTACAATGAGCAGTTCTTC.

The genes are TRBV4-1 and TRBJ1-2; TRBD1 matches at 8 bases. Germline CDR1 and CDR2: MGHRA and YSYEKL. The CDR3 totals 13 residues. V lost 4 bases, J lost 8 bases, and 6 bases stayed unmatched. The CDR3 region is CASSLQTGVGYTF. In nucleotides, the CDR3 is TGCGCCAGCAGCCTTCAGACAGGGGTAGGCTACACCTTC.

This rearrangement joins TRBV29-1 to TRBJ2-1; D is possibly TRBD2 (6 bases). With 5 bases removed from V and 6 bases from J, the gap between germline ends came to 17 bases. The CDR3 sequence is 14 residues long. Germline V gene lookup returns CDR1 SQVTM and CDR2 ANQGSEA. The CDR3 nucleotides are TGCAGCGTTCTCCGACTAGTATCTGGCAATGAGCAGTTCTTC. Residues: CSVLRLVSGNEQFF.

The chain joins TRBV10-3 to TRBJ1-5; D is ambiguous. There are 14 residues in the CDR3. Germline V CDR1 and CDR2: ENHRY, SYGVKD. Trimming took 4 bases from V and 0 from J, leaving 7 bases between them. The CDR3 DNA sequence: TGTGCCATCAGTGTTGGCGATAGCAATCAGCCCCAGCATTTT. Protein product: CAISVGDSNQPQHF.

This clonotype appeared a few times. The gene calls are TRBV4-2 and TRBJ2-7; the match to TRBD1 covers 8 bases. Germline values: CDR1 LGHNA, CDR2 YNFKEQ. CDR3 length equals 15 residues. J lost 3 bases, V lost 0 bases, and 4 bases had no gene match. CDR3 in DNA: TGTGCCAGCAGCCAAGAGGACAGGGACCTCTACGAGCAGTACTTC. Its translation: CASSQEDRDLYEQYF.

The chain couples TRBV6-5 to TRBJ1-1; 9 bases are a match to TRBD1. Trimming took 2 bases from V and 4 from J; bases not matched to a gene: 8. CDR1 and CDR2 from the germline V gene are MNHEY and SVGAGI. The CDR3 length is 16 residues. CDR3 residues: CASSYRTGVGVTEAFF. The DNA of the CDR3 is TGTGCCAGCAGTTACAGGACAGGGGTCGGTGTCACTGAAGCTTTCTTT.

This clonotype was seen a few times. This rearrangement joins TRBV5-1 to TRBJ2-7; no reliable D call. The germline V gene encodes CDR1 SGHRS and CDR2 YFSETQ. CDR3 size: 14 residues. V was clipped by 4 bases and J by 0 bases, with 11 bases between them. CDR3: CASSLTSDSYEQYF. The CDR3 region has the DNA TGCGCCAGCAGCCTCACCAGCGACTCCTACGAGCAGTACTTC.

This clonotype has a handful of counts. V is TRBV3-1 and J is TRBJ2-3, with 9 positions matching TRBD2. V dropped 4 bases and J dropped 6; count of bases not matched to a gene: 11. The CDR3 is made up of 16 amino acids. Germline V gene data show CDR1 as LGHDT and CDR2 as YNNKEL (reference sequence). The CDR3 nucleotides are TGTGCCAGCAGCCGCTCGGGACTAGCAGGCTCGGATACGCAGTATTTT. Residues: CASSRSGLAGSDTQYF.

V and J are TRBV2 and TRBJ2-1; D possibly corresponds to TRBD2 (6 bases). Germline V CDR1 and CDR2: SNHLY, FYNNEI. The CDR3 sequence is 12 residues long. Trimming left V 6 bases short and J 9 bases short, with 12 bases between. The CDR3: CASRLAALEQFF. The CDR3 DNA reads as TGTGCCAGCAGACTAGCCGCTCTTGAGCAGTTCTTC.

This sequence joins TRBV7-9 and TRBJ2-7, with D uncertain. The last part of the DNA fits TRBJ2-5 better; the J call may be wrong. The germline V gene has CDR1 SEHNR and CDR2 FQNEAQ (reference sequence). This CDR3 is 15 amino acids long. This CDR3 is CASSLGTVTQETQYF. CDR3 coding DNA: TGTGCCAGCAGCTTAGGGACGGTGACCCAAGAGACCCAGTACTTC.

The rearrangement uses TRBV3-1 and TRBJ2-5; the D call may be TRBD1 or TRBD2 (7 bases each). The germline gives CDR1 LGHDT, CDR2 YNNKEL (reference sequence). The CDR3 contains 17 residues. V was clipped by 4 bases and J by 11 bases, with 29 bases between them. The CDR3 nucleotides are TGTGCCAGCAGCCCCGGGGGGACAGCGAGGACGCACAATGAGCAGTACTTC. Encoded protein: CASSPGGTARTHNEQYF.

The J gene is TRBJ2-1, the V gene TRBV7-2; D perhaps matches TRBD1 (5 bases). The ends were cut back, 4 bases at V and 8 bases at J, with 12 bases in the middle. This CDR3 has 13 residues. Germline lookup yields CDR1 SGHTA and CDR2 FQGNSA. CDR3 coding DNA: TGTGCCAGCAGCTCCCAGGGTGGCGATGAGCAGTTCTTC. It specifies CASSSQGGDEQFF.

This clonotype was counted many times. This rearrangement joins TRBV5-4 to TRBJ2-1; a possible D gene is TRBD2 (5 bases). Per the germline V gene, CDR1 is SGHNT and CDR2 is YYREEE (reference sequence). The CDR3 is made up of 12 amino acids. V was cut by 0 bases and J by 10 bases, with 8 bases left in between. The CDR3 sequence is CASSLDEREQFF. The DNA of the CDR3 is TGTGCCAGCAGCTTGGACGAGCGGGAGCAGTTCTTC.

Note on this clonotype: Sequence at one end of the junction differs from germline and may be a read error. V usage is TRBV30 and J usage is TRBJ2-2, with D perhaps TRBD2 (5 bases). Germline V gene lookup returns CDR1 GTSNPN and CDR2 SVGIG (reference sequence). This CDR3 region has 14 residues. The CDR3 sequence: CAWSWGSETGEQFF. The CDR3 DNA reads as TGCGCCTGGAGTTGGGGATCTGAAACCGGGGAGCAGTTTTTT.

The CDR3 loop reads CASSPTAEYEQYF. CDR3 DNA: TGTGCCAGCAGCCCGACGGCGGAATACGAGCAGTACTTC. The gene calls are TRBV7-9 and TRBJ2-7; the D is unclear. The germline gives CDR1 SEHNR, CDR2 FQNEAQ (reference sequence). The ends were cut back, 5 bases at V and 4 bases at J, with 12 bases in the middle. There are 13 residues in the CDR3.

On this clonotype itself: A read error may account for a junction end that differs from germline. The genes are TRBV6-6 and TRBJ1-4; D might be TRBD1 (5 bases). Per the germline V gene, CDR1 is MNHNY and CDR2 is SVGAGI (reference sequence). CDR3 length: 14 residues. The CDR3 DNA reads TGTGCCAGCAGTCCAGGGAGTCCTAATGAAAAGCTGTTTTTT. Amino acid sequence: CASSPGSPNEKLFF.

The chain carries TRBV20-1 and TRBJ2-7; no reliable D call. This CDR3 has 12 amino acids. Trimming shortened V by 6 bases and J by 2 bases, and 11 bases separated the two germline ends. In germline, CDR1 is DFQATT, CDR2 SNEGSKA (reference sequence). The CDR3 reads CSATPRAYEQYF. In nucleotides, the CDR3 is TGCAGTGCCACCCCCAGAGCCTACGAGCAGTACTTC.